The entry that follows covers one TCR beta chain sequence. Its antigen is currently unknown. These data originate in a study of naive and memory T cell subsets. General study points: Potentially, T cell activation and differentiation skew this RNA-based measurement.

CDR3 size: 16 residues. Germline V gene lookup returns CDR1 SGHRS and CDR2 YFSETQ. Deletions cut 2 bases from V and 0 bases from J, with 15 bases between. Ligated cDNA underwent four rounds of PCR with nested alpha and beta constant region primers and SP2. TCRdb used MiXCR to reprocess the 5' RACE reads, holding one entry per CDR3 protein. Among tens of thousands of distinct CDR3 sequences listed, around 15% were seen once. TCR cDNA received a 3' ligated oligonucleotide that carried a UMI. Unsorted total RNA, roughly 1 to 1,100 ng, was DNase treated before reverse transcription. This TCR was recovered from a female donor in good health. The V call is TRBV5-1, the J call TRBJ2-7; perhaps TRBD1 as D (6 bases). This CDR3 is CASSFDRTGISYEQYF. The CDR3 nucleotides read TGCGCCAGCAGCTTCGACAGGACGGGTATCTCCTACGAGCAGTACTTC.